This T cell receptor beta chain was sequenced in a study of identical twins. Study-level findings and limits: Compared with unrelated sharing, twin-shared out-of-frame alpha sequences had more low-probability sequences. It was cross-sectional statistical analysis, not following the same donors, that the conclusions relied on.

This CDR3 is 14 amino acids long. Trimming at V came to 0 bases and at J to 7 bases, leaving 5 bases not matched to a gene. CDR1 SGHRS and CDR2 YFSETQ come from the germline V gene. cDNA molecules carried unique molecular identifiers, and template switching added a universal primer site. TCRdb fed the 5' RACE reads into MiXCR, producing one record per CDR3 protein. Among about 810,000 distinct CDR3 sequences listed, roughly an eighth were seen once. Concerning this clonotype itself: What it binds is not known.

In addition, the sample was reused for a study of yellow fever vaccine responses in identical twins.

Material for sequencing was PBMCs. This clonotype was sampled from a young woman in good health. The chain combines TRBV5-1 with TRBJ1-1; 8 bases are a match to TRBD1. The CDR3 region has the DNA TGCGCCAGCAGCTTGGGACAGGGGACGCATGAAGCTTTCTTT. Protein: CASSLGQGTHEAFF.